Below, 5 T cell receptor beta chains from the same sample are listed, as sequenced in a study of OX40 agonist ivuxolimab in advanced cancers. The method was immunoSEQ multiplex PCR; TCRdb's version includes in-frame clones alone and lacks a portion of them. The sample has approximately 89,000 clones, approximately 91% seen once. Specimen: CD4+ or CD8+ T cells sorted from blood, collected in a trial of the OX40 agonist ivuxolimab. These receptors originate from an adult with an advanced solid tumor such as melanoma, head and neck, liver or kidney cancer.

The chain has TRBV5-8 and TRBJ1-3; D uncertain. V was trimmed by 6 bases and J by 8 bases, leaving 18 bases between them. Germline V gives CDR1 SGHTS, CDR2 YDEGEE. This CDR3 is built from 14 residues. In DNA form, the CDR3 reads TGTGCCAGCAAGCTCCTAAGTGGGAGGGACACCATATATTTT. Translation gives CASKLLSGRDTIYF. Full variable domain (outside the CDR3, taken from reference TRBV5-8 and TRBJ1-3): EAGVTQSPTHLIKTRGQQATLRCSPISGHTSVYWYQQALGLGLQFLLWYDEGEERNRGNFPPRFSGRQFPNYSSELNVNALELEDSALYLCASKLLSGRDTIYFGEGSWLTVV.

This clone has a handful of counts. This chain joins TRBV6-1 and TRBJ1-2; D is perhaps TRBD1 (6 bases). V was trimmed by 6 bases and J by 4 bases, leaving 12 bases between them. The CDR3 consists of 13 residues. Germline V CDR1 and CDR2: MNHNS, SASEGT. The CDR3 nucleotides read TGTGCCAGCAGAATGACGACAGGCTATGGCTACACCTTC. This sequence encodes CASRMTTGYGYTF.

The chain recombines TRBV7-6 with TRBJ1-1, with a possible D match to TRBD1 (5 bases). Germline loops: CDR1 SGHVS, CDR2 FNYEAQ. The germline V and J ends were trimmed by 2 bases and 3 bases, with 7 bases remaining between them. The CDR3 is 13 amino acids. CDR3 nucleotide sequence: TGTGCCAGCAGCTTATCCAGGGACACTGAAGCTTTCTTT. Translating gives CASSLSRDTEAFF. Combining the CDR3 with reference TRBV7-6 and TRBJ1-1 gives the whole variable domain GAGVSQSPRYKVTKRGQDVALRCDPISGHVSLYWYRQALGQGPEFLTYFNYEAQQDKSGLPNDRFSAERPEGSISTLTIQRTEQRDSAMYRCASSLSRDTEAFFGQGTRLTVV.

This sequence joins TRBV7-2 and TRBJ1-2; no clear D. Germline V CDR1 and CDR2: SGHTA, FQGNSA. This CDR3 spans 12 amino acids. Deletions cut 1 base from V and 7 bases from J, with 7 bases between. The CDR3: CASSLGGFGYTF. The CDR3, as DNA: TGTGCCAGCAGCTTAGGAGGGTTTGGCTACACCTTC.

The V call is TRBV6-5, the J call TRBJ1-1; D remains unclear. The V end lost 0 bases, the J end lost 8 bases, and 13 bases lay between the germline ends. The CDR3 spans 14 residues. Looked up from germline, CDR1 is MNHEY and CDR2 is SVGAGI. The CDR3 loop reads CASSYSKGLGEAFF. CDR3 DNA sequence: TGTGCCAGCAGTTACTCGAAGGGCCTCGGAGAAGCTTTCTTT.